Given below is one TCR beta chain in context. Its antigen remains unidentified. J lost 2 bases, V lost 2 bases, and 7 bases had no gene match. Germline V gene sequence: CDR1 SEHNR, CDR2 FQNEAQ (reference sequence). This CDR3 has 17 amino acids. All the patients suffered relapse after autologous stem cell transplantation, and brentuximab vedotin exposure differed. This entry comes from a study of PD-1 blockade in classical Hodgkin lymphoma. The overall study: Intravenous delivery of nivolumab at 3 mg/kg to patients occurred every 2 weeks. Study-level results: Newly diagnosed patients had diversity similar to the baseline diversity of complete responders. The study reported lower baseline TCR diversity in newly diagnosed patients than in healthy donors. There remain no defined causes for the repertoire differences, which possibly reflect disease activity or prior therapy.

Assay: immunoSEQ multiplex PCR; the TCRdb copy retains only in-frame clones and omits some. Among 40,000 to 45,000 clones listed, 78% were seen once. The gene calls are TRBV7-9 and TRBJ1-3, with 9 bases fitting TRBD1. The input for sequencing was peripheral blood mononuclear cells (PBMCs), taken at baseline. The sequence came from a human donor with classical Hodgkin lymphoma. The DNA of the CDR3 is TGTGCCAGCAGCTTAACTCAAAGGACAGGGGCTGGAAACACCATATATTTT. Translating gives CASSLTQRTGAGNTIYF.